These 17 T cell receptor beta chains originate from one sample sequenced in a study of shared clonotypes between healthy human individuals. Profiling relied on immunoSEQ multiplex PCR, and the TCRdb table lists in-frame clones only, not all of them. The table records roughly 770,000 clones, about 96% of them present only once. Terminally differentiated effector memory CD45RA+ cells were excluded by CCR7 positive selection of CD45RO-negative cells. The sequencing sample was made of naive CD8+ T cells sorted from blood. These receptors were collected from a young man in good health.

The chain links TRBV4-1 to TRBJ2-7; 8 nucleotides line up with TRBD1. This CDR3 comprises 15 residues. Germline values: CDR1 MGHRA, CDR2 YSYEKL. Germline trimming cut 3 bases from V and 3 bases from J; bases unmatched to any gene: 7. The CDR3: CASSHAGQGGYEQYF. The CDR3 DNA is TGCGCCAGCAGCCACGCTGGACAGGGAGGCTACGAGCAGTACTTC.

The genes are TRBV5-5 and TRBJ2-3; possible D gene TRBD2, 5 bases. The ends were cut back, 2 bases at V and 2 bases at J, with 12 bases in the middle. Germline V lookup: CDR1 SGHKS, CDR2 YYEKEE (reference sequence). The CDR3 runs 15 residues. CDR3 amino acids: CASSFVGRDTDTQYF. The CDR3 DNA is TGTGCCAGCAGCTTCGTGGGCCGGGACACAGATACGCAGTATTTT.

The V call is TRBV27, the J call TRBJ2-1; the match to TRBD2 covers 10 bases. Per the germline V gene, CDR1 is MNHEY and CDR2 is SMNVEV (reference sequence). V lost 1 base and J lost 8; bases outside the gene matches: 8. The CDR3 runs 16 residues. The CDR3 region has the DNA TGTGCCAGCAGTTTATTAGCTAGCGGGAGTGCGGATGAGCAGTTCTTC. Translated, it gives CASSLLASGSADEQFF.

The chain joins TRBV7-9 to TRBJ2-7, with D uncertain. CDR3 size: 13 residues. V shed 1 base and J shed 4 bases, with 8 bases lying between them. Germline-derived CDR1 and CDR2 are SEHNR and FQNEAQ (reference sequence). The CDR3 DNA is TGTGCCAGCAGCTTAGATTTCAGTTACGAGCAGTACTTC. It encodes CASSLDFSYEQYF.

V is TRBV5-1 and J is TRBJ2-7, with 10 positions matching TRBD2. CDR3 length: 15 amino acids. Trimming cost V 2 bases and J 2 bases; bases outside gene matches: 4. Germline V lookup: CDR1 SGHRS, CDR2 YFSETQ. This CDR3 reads CASSFGLAETYEQYF. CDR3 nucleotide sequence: TGCGCCAGCAGCTTCGGACTAGCGGAAACCTACGAGCAGTACTTC.

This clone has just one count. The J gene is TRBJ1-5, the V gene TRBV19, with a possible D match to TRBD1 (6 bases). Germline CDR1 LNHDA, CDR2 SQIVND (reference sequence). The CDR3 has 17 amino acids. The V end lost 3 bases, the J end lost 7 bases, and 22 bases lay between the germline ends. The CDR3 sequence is CASSIPHDRLQGQPQHF. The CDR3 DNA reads TGTGCCAGTAGTATTCCCCACGACAGGCTTCAGGGACAGCCCCAGCATTTT. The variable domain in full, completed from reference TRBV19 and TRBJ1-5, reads DGGITQSPKYLFRKEGQNVTLSCEQNLNHDAMYWYRQDPGQGLRLIYYSQIVNDFQKGDIAEGYSVSREKKESFPLTVTSAQKNPTAFYLCASSIPHDRLQGQPQHFGDGTRLSIL.

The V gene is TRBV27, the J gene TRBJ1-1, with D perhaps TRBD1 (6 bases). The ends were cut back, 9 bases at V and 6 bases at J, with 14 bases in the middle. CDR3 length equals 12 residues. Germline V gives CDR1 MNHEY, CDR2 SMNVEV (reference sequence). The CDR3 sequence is CASKQGRAEAFF. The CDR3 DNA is TGTGCCAGTAAACAGGGTAGGGCTGAAGCTTTCTTT.

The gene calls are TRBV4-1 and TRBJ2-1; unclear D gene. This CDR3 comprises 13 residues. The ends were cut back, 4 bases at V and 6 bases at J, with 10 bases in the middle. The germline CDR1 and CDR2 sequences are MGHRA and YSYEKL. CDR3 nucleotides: TGCGCCAGCAGCCCCCCAGTTCGCAATGAGCAGTTCTTC. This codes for CASSPPVRNEQFF.

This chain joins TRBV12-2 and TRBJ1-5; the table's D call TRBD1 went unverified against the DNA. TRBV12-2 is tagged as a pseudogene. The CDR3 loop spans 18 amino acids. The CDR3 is CASRPREGQGRGAQPQHF. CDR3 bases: TGTGCAAGTCGCCCTAGGGAGGGACAGGGAAGGGGGGCCCAGCCCCAGCATTTT.

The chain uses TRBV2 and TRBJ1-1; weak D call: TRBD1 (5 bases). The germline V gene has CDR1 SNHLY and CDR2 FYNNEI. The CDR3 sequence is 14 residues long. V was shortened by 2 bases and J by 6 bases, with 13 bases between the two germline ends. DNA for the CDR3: TGTGCCAGCAGTGAATTCAGGGCTTCTCCTGAAGCTTTCTTT. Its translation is CASSEFRASPEAFF.

The CDR3 spells CASSGGRANGYTF. The CDR3 region has the DNA TGTGCCAGCAGCGGGGGCAGGGCCAATGGCTACACCTTC. The V and J genes are TRBV9 and TRBJ1-2; TRBD1 is a possible D gene (5 bases). The V gene's germline CDR1 is SGDLS and CDR2 YYNGEE. The germline V and J ends were trimmed by 3 bases and 6 bases, with 12 bases remaining between them. The CDR3 covers 13 residues.

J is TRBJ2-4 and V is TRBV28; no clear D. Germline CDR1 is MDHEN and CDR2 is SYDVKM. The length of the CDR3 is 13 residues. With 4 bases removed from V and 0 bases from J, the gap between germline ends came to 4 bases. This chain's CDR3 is CASSSLAKNIQYF. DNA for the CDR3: TGTGCCAGCAGTTCCCTAGCCAAAAACATTCAGTACTTC.

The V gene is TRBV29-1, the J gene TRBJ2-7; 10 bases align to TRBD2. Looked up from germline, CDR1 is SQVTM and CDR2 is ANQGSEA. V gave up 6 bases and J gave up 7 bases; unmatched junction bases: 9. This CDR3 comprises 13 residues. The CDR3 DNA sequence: TGCAGCGTCCGACTAGCGGGCATGTGGGAGCAGTACTTC. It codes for CSVRLAGMWEQYF.

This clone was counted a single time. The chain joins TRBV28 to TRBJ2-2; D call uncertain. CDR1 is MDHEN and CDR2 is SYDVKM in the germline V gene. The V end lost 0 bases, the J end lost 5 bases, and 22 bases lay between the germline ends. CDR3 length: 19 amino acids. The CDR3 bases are TGTGCCAGCAGTTTATGGAGGCCACAAACTGGAACTGTAACCGGGGAGCTGTTTTTT. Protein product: CASSLWRPQTGTVTGELFF.

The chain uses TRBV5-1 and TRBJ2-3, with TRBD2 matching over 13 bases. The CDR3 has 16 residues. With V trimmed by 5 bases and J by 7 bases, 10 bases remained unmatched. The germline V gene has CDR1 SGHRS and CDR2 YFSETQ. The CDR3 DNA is TGCGCCAGCAGGCCCGGGACTAGCGGGAACCTTCATACGCAGTATTTT. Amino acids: CASRPGTSGNLHTQYF.

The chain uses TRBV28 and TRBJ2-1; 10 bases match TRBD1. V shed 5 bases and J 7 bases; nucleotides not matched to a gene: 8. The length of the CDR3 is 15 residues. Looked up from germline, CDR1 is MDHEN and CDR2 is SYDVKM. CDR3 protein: CASSQIPGQGNEQFF. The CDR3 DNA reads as TGTGCCAGCAGTCAAATTCCGGGACAGGGGAATGAGCAGTTCTTC.

CDR3 amino acids: CASSLSRGQETQYF. As DNA, the CDR3 is TGTGCCAGCAGCTTATCCCGGGGCCAAGAGACCCAGTACTTC. The chain recombines TRBV7-9 with TRBJ2-5; D perhaps matches TRBD2 (5 bases). The CDR3 spans 14 residues. CDR1 and CDR2 from the germline V gene are SEHNR and FQNEAQ (reference sequence). Trimming cost V 2 bases and J 1 base, with 8 bases left between them.